This T cell receptor beta chain was observed in a study of read filtering for tumor transcriptome and immune sequencing. V was pared by 6 bases and J by 0 bases, with 13 bases between. The CDR3 contains 15 residues. Germline V gene data show CDR1 as MNHEY and CDR2 as SVGAGI. The library was built from around 0.4 ug RNA with molecular barcoded adaptors for alpha/delta and beta/gamma chains. Via MiXCR, TCRdb re-called the reads, giving one row per CDR3 protein. The table records 100,000 to 150,000 distinct CDR3 sequences, less than 15% of them present only once. The clonotype originates from a donor aged 40 or over with multiple myeloma. The source material was a population of CD138-negative cells sorted from bone marrow. J is TRBJ2-3 and V is TRBV6-5; no clear D gene. The CDR3 sequence is CASRLRVGSTDTQYF. DNA for the CDR3: TGTGCCAGCAGGTTAAGGGTGGGGAGCACAGATACGCAGTATTTT.